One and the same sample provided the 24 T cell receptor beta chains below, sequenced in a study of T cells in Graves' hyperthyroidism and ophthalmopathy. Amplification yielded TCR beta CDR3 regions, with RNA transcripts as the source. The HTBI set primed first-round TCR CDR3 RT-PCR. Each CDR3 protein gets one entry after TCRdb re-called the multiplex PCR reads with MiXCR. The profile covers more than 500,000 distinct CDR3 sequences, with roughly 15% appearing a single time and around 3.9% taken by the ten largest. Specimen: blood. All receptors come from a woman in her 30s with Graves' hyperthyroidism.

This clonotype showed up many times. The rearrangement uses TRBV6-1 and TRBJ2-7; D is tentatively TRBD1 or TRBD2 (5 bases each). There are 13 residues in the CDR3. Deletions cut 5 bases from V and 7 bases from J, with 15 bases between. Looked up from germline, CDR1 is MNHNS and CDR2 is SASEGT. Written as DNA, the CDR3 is TGTGCCAGCAGTTACACTAGGGGTGATGAGCAGTACTTC. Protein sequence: CASSYTRGDEQYF.

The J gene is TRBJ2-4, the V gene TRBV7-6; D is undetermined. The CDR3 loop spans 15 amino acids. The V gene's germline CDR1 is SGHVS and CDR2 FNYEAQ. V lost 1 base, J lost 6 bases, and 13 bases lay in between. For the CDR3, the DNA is TGTGCCAGCAGCTTAGGGGTCCGCAGGCCAAACATTCAGTACTTC. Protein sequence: CASSLGVRRPNIQYF. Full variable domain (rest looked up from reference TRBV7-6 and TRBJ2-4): GAGVSQSPRYKVTKRGQDVALRCDPISGHVSLYWYRQALGQGPEFLTYFNYEAQQDKSGLPNDRFSAERPEGSISTLTIQRTEQRDSAMYRCASSLGVRRPNIQYFGAGTRLSVL.

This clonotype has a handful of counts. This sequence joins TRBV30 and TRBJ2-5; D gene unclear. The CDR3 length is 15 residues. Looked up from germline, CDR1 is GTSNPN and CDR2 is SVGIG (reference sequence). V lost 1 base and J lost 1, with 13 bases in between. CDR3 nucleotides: TGTGCCTGGAGTGGCGACACCGCCTTCCAAGAGACCCAGTACTTC. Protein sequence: CAWSGDTAFQETQYF.

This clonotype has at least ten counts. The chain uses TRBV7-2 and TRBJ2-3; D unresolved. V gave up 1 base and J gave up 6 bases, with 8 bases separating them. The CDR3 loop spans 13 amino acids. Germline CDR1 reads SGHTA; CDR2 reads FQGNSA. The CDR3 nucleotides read TGTGCCAGCAGCTTAGTTCACCGCGATACGCAGTATTTT. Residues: CASSLVHRDTQYF. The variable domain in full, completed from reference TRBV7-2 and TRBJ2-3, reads GAGVSQSPSNKVTEKGKDVELRCDPISGHTALYWYRQSLGQGLEFLIYFQGNSAPDKSGLPSDRFSAERTGGSVSTLTIQRTQQEDSAVYLCASSLVHRDTQYFGPGTRLTVL.

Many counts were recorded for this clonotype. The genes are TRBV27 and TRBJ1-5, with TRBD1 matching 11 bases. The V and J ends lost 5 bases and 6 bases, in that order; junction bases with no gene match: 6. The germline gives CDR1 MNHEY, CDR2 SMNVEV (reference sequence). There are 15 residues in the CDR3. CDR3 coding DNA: TGTGCCAGCAGTCCGGGGACAGGGGGTAGTCAGCCCCAGCATTTT. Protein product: CASSPGTGGSQPQHF.

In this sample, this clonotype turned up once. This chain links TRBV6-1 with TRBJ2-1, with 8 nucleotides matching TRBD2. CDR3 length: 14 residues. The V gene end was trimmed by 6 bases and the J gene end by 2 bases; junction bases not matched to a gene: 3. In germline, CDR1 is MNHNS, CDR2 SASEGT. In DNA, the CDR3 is TGTGCCAGCAGACAGACTAGCGCCTACAATGAGCAGTTCTTC. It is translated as CASRQTSAYNEQFF.

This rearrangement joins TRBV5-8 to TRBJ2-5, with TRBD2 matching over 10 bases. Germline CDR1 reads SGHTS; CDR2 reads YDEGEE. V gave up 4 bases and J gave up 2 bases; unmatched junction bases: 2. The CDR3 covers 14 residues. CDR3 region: CASSKGLAQETQYF. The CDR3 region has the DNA TGTGCCAGCAGCAAGGGACTAGCGCAAGAGACCCAGTACTTC.

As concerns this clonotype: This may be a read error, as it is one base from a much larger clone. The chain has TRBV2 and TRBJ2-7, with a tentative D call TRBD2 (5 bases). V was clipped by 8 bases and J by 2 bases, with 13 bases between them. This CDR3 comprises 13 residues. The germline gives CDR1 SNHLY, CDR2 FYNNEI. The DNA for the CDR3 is TGTGCCAGCGAACGGGGATCACCCTACGAGCAGTACTTC. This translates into CASERGSPYEQYF.

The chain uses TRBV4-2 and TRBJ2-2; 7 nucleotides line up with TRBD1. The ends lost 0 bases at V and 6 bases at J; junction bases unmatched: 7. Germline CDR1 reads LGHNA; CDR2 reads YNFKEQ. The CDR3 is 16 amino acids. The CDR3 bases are TGTGCCAGCAGCCAAGATCGACAGGGATGGGCCGGGGAGCTGTTTTTT. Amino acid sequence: CASSQDRQGWAGELFF.

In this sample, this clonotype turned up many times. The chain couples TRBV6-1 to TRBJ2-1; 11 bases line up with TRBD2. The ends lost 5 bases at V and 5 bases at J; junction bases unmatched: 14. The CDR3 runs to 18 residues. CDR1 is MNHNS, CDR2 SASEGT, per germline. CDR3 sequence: CASSFRGLAGGVNNEQFF. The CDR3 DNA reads TGTGCCAGCAGTTTCCGCGGACTAGCGGGTGGCGTGAACAATGAGCAGTTCTTC.

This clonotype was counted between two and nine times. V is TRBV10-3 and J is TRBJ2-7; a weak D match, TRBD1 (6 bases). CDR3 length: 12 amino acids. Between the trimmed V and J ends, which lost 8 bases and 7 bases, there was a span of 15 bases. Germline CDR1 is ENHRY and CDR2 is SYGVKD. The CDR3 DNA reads TGTGCCATCGGCTACAGGGATTGGGAGCAGTACTTC. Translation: CAIGYRDWEQYF.

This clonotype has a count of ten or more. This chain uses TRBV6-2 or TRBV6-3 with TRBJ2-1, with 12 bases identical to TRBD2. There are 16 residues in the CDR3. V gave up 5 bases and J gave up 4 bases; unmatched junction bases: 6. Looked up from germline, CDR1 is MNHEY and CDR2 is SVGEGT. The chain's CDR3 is CASSEPGTSGYNEQFF. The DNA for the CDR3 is TGTGCCAGCAGTGAACCCGGGACTAGCGGGTACAATGAGCAGTTCTTC.

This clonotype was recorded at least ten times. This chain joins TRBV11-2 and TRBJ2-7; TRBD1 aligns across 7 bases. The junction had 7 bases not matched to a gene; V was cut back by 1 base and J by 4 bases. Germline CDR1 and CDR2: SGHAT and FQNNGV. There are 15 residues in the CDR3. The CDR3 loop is CASSLVRTGNYEQYF. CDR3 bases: TGTGCCAGCAGCTTAGTGAGGACAGGCAATTACGAGCAGTACTTC.

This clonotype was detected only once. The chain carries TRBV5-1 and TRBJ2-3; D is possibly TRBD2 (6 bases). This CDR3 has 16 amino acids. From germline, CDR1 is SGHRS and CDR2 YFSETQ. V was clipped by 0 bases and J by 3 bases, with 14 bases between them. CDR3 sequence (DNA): TGCGCCAGCAGCTTGGGACTCCTCCTAGCGACAGATACGCAGTATTTT. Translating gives CASSLGLLLATDTQYF.

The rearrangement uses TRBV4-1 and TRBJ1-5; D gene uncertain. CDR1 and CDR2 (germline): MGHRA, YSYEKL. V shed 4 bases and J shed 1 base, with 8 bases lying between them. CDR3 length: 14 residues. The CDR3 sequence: CASSRMDSNQPQHF. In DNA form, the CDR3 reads TGCGCCAGCAGCCGGATGGACAGCAATCAGCCCCAGCATTTT.

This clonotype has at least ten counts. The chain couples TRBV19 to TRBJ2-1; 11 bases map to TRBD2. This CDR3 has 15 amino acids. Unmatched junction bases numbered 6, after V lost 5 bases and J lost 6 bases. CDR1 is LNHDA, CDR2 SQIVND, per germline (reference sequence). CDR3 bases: TGTGCCAGTAGTGCCATAGCGGGAGGGCCCAATGAGCAGTTCTTC. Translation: CASSAIAGGPNEQFF. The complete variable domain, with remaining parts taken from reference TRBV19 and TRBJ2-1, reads DGGITQSPKYLFRKEGQNVTLSCEQNLNHDAMYWYRQDPGQGLRLIYYSQIVNDFQKGDIAEGYSVSREKKESFPLTVTSAQKNPTAFYLCASSAIAGGPNEQFFGPGTRLTVL.

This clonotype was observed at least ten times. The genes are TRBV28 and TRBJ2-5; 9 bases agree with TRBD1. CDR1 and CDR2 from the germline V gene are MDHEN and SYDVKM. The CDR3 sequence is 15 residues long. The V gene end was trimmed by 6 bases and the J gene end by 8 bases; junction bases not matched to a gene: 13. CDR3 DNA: TGTGCCAGCAGCTTAGCCGGGACAGGGTGGGGAACCCAGTACTTC. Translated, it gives CASSLAGTGWGTQYF.

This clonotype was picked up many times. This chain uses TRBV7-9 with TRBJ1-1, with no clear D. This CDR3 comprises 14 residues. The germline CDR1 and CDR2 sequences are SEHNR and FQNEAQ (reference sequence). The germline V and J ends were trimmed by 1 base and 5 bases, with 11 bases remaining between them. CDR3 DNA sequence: TGTGCCAGCAGCTTAGTAACGGGGTGGACTGAAGCTTTCTTT. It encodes CASSLVTGWTEAFF.

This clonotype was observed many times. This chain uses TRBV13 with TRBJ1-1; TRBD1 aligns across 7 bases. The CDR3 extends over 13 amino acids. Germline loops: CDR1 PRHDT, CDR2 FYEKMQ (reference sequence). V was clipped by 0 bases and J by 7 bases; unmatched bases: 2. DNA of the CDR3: TGTGCCAGCAGCTTAGGACAGGGGTTTGAAGCTTTCTTT. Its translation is CASSLGQGFEAFF.

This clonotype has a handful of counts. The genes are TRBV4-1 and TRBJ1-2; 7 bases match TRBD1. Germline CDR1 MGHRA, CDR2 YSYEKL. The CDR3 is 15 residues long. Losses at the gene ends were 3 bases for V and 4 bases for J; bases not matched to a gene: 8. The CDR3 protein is CASSQPLTGAYGYTF. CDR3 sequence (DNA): TGCGCCAGCAGCCAGCCCCTTACAGGGGCCTATGGCTACACCTTC.

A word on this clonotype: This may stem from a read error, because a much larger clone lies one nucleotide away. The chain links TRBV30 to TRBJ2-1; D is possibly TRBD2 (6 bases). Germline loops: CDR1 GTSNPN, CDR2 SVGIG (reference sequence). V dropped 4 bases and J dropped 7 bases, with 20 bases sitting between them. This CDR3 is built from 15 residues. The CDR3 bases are TGTGCCTGGAAGGTTGGGGGGAGCTATAGGAATGAGCAGTTCTTC. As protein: CAWKVGGSYRNEQFF.

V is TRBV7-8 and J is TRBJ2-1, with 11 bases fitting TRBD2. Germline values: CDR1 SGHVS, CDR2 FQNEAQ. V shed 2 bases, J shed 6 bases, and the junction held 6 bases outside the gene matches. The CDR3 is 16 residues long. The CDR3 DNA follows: TGTGCCAGCAGCTTATACGGACTAGCGGGTCTCAATGAGCAGTTCTTC. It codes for CASSLYGLAGLNEQFF.

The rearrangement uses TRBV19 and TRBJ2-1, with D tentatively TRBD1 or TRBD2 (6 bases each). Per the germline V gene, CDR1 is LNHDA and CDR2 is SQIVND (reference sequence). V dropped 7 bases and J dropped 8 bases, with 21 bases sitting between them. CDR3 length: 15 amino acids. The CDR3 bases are TGTGCCAGTATTTGGGCGGGAAAGGGGGTATATGAGCAGTTCTTC. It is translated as CASIWAGKGVYEQFF.

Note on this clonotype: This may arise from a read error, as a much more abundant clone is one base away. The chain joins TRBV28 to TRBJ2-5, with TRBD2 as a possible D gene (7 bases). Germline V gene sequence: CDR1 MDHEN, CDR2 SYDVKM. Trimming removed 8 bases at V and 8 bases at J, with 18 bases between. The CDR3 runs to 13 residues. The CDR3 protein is CASLRETGDTQYF. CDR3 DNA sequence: TGTGCCAGCTTGCGGGAGACAGGAGACACCCAGTACTTC.